This T cell receptor (beta chain) was sequenced during a study of CD8 T cells in Susac syndrome. Random hexamers were used to reverse transcribe roughly 0.45 to 1 ug of RNA. TCRdb analysed the immunoSEQ multiplex PCR reads with MiXCR anew, one entry per CDR3 protein. The table shows around 170,000 distinct CDR3 sequences, with around 96% occurring only once. TEMRA cells were FACS-enriched, unlike CD8+ and CD4+ T cells, which were negatively isolated. With respect to this clonotype: Sequence at one end of the junction differs from germline and may be a read error.

Sequencing was performed on CD8+ T cells from PBMCs. This sequence originates from a human donor with multiple sclerosis.

Here the CDR3 reads CASTLRPGNSPLHF. The CDR3, as DNA: TGTGCCAGCACCTTAAGACCGGGAAATTCACCCCTCCACTTT. The V call is TRBV13, the J call TRBJ1-6; D unclear. Germline V gene sequence: CDR1 PRHDT, CDR2 FYEKMQ (reference sequence). This CDR3 has 14 residues.